This entry concerns a single TCR beta chain. The clone's antigen remains unknown. There are no base qualities to consult, and no much larger clone falls within one base. The sample comes from a study of PD-1 blockade in classical Hodgkin lymphoma (dated by TCRdb to about 2020). About the full investigation: Nivolumab dosing was 3 mg/kg intravenously every 2 weeks, continuing until either disease progression or unacceptable toxicity. The study used TCR beta sequencing and CyTOF to define a peripheral blood immune signature of response to PD-1 blockade in classical Hodgkin lymphoma. General study outcomes and caveats: CD4+ but not CD8+ TCR diversity rose significantly by C4D1 (p=0.0027 vs p=0.16), most apparent in complete responders (p=0.02). Only a single clinical trial cohort was studied, and what caused the repertoire differences, possibly disease activity or prior therapy, remained undefined. Trial patients achieving complete response had baseline diversity similar to newly diagnosed patients, whereas partial responders and progressors had significantly lower diversity. Baseline TCR diversity was reported to be lower in newly diagnosed patients than in healthy donors and to be lower still in relapsed/refractory patients. Lower diversity was observed in patients in whom nivolumab was started less than 1 year after ASCT, and these patients were excluded from later analyses so that confounding by immune reconstitution would be avoided.

Genomic DNA was isolated using the Qiagen DNeasy kit from unsorted PBMCs as well as from negatively selected CD4+ and CD8+ fractions. Amplification of TCR beta CDR3 regions was done by immunoSEQ multiplex PCR with primers that anneal to V and J segments. A synthetic immune receptor repertoire was used to minimize amplification bias, and any remaining bias was removed computationally after sequencing. Regarding the original processing steps: Custom Python scripts were used to quantify repertoire diversity as the Shannon entropy index. The unsorted, CD4+ and CD8+ repertoires were each analyzed separately, with the exception of combined analyses, where CD4+ and CD8+ sequences were merged in silico. Clonal expansion was defined as at least a 2-fold frequency increase after treatment relative to C1D1, with a pseudocount of 0.5 for undetected baseline clones. Singleton clones were defined as clones with 0 or 1 copy at C1D1, and non-singleton clones were defined as clones with 2 or more copies. Clones expanded in unsorted samples were assigned a CD4+, CD8+ or unknown annotation through matching of protein sequences in sorted samples from the same patient. Wilcoxon tests on paired samples were used to test diversity changes from C1D1 to C4D1. The table was pulled from immuneACCESS by TCRdb, which kept in-frame rearrangements only. Such tables lose some clones; where checked, under half of the loss comes from unresolved V genes, and the rest has no known cause. Clonal size and the V and J genes are those of that table, whereas D and trimming came from the DNA. This sample lists roughly 42,000 clones; around 74% were detected once. Under 3% of the sample is taken by the ten largest.

What this sample's time point label stands for: cycle 4 day 1 (C4D1), after more than five weeks of nivolumab. Relapse after autologous stem cell transplantation had occurred in all trial patients, and cohorts A, B and C were distinguished by prior brentuximab vedotin exposure. The trial cohort comprised 60 or so patients with relapsed/refractory classical Hodgkin lymphoma whose best overall responses were complete response, partial response or progressive disease. Trial patients were treated with single-agent nivolumab in the multi-cohort phase II CheckMate 205 trial. An independent review committee assessed best overall response by applying the 2007 International Working Group response criteria. Trial PBMCs were collected immediately before nivolumab initiation (C1D1) and during therapy at cycle 2 day 1 and cycle 4 day 1. Peripheral blood was collected in 8 mL Vacutainer Cell Preparation Tubes, from which PBMCs were isolated by centrifugation and then cryopreserved.

Including the terminal cysteine and phenylalanine, the CDR3 comprises 15 residues. Of the read, only the CDR3 DNA is kept; its 45 bases are in frame from base 1. Cut back by 4 bases and 6 bases, the V and J ends lie 19 bases apart. Per the germline V gene, SGHTA is the CDR1 and FQGNSA is the CDR2. This clonotype was obtained from a human donor with classical Hodgkin lymphoma. Sequenced here: peripheral blood mononuclear cells (PBMCs), sampled before the fourth cycle of nivolumab. This chain joins TRBV7-2 to TRBJ2-7; D gene: possibly TRBD2, on 7 matching bases. The DNA sequence follows: TGTGCCAGCAGCTGGGGGTCCCCGGCGGGGGCCGAGCAGTACTTC. Its protein product is CASSWGSPAGAEQYF.